This T cell receptor beta chain was identified in a study of blood T cell repertoires in COVID-19. Whole-study context: The United States, Italy and Spain were the sources of the acute and convalescent COVID-19 samples.

The germline CDR1 and CDR2 sequences are SGHRS and YFSETQ. Trimming cost V 1 base and J 1 base, with 7 bases left between them. The CDR3 is 14 residues long. Recruited during active infection, patients (from Seattle) were subsequently followed longitudinally. Profiling relied on immunoSEQ multiplex PCR, and the TCRdb table lists in-frame clones only, not all of them. This sample has some 130,000 clones; 80% to 90% occur once, and the top ten carry about 4.5%. The rearrangement uses TRBV5-1 and TRBJ2-3; D gene unclear. This clonotype was obtained from a man between 60 and 75 years old with COVID-19, enrolled during active disease. Sequenced input: peripheral blood. The CDR3: CASSLNAGTDTQYF. CDR3 sequence (DNA): TGCGCCAGCAGCTTGAATGCAGGCACAGATACGCAGTATTTT.